This T cell receptor beta chain was observed in a study of Tregs in tolerant kidney transplant recipients. Study outcomes and limitations: Activated donor B cell expansion appeared to reveal the most relevant donor-specific TCRbeta repertoire.

TCRdb keeps only in-frame clones here, not all; method: immunoSEQ multiplex PCR. In the table there are approximately 260,000 clones, more than 65% of which are singletons. Notes on this clone: Its target is not known.

Thawed PBMCs were FACS-sorted into unstimulated CD4+CD25+CD127- regulatory T cells, CD4+CD25- non-regulatory cells, CD4 and CD8 cells. Per the germline V gene, CDR1 is GTSNPN and CDR2 is SVGIG (reference sequence). This CDR3 has 14 amino acids. Trimming left V 1 base short and J 6 bases short, with 15 bases between. The sequenced sample consisted of CD4+ T cells from blood. This clonotype originated in a human donor in good health. The chain is built from TRBV30 and TRBJ1-1, with D unresolved. In DNA, the CDR3 is TGTGCCTGGAGTGCTCGGCTGCCTGGGGCTGAAGCTTTCTTT. This codes for CAWSARLPGAEAFF.